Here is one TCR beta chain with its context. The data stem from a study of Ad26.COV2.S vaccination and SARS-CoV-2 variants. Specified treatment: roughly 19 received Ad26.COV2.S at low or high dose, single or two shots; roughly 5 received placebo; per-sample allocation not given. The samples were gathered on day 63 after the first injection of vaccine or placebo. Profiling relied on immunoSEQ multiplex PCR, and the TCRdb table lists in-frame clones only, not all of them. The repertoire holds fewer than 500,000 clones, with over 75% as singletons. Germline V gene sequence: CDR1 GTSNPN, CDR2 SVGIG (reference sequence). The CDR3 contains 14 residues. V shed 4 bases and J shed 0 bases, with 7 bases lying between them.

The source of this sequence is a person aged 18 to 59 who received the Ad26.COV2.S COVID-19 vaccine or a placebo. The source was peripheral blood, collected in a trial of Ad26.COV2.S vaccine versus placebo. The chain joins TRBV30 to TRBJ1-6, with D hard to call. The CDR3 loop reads CAWTLSSYNSPLHF. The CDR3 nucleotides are TGTGCCTGGACACTAAGCTCCTATAATTCACCCCTCCACTTT.